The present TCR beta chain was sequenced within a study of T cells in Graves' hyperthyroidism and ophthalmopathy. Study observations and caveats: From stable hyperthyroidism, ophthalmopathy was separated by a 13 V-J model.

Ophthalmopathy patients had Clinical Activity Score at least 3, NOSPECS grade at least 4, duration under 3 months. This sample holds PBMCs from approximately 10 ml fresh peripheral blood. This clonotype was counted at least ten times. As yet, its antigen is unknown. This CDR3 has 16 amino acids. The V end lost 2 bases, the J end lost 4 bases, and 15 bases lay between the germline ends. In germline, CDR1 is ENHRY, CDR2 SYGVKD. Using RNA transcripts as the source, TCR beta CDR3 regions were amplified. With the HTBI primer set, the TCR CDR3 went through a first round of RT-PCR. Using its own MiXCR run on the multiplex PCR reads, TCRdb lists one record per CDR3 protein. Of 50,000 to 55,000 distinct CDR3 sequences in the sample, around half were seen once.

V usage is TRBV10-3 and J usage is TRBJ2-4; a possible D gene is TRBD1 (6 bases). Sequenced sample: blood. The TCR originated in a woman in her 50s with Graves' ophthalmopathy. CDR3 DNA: TGTGCCATCAGTGAGCCAACAGGGCTGACAAAAAACATTCAGTACTTC. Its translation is CAISEPTGLTKNIQYF.